This T cell receptor gamma chain was documented in a study of intestinal T cells in coeliac disease. Genomic DNA came from ten 5-µm formalin-fixed paraffin-embedded scrolls per case. Using about 210 ng of biopsy DNA, TRG was amplified with LymphoTrack primers. TCRdb called clones anew from the multiplex PCR reads with CATT. Of approximately 1,800 gamma-chain clones detected, around half appear once; the ten largest clones hold under 7.5%. Unmatched junction bases numbered 9, after V lost 8 bases and J lost 2 bases. The CDR3 has 15 amino acids. The receptor was isolated from a human donor with celiac disease. This chain connects TRGV10 to TRGJP1. TRGV10 carries the ORF label, with uncertain function. What was sequenced was a duodenal biopsy. CDR3 nucleotide sequence: TGTGCTGCGTGGACTTACGACACCACTGGTTGGTTCAAGATATTT. Residues: CAAWTYDTTGWFKIF.